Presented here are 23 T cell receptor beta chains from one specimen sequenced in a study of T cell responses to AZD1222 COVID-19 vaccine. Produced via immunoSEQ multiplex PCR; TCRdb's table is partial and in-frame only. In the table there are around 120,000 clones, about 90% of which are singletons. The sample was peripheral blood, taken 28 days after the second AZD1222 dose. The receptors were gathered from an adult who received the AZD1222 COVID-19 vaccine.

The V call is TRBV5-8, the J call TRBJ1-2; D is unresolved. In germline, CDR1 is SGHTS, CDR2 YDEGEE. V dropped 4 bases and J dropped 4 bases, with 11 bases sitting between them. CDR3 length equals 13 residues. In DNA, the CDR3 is TGTGCCAGCAGCAATACCGGGGTCTATGGCTACACCTTC. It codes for CASSNTGVYGYTF. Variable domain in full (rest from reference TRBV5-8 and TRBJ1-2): EAGVTQSPTHLIKTRGQQATLRCSPISGHTSVYWYQQALGLGLQFLLWYDEGEERNRGNFPPRFSGRQFPNYSSELNVNALELEDSALYLCASSNTGVYGYTFGSGTRLTVV.

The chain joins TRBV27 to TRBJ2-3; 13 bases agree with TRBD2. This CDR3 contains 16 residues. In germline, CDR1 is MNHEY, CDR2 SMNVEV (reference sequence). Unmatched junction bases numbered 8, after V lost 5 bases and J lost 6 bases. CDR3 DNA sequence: TGTGCCAGCAGTCCCCGGACTAGCGGGGGATGGGATACGCAGTATTTT. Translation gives CASSPRTSGGWDTQYF.

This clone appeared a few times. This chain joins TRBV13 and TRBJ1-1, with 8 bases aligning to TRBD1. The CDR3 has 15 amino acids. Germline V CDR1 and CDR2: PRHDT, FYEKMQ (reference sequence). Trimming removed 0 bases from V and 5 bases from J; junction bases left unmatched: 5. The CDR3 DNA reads TGTGCCAGCAGCTTAGGACAGGGGGGTTCGACTGAAGCTTTCTTT. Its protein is CASSLGQGGSTEAFF.

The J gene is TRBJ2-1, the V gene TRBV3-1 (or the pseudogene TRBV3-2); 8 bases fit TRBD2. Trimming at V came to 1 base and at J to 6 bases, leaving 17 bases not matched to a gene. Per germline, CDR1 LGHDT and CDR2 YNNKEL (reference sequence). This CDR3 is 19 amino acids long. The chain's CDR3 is CASSQGKVWAAGGINEQFF. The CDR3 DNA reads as TGTGCCAGCAGCCAAGGCAAAGTATGGGCGGCGGGGGGAATCAATGAGCAGTTCTTC.

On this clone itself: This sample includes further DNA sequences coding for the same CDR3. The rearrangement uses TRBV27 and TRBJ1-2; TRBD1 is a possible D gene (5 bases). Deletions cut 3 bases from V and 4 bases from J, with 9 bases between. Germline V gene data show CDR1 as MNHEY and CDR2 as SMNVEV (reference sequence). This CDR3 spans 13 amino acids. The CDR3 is CASSFRGGYGYTF. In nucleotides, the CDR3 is TGTGCCAGCAGTTTTCGTGGGGGCTATGGCTACACCTTC.

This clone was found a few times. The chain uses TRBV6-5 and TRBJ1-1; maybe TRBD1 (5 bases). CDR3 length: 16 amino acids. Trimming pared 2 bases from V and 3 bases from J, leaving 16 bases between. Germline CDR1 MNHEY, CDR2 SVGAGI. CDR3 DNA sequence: TGTGCCAGCAGTTACCCCCCAAGCCGGGGCTACACTGAAGCTTTCTTT. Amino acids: CASSYPPSRGYTEAFF.

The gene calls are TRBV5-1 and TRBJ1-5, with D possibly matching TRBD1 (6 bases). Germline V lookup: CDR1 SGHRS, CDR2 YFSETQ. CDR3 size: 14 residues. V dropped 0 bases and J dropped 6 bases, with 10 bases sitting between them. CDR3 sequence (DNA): TGCGCCAGCAGCTTGGAGGGGGGCTCTCAGCCCCAGCATTTT. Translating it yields CASSLEGGSQPQHF. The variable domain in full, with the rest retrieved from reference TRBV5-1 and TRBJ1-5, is KAGVTQTPRYLIKTRGQQVTLSCSPISGHRSVSWYQQTPGQGLQFLFEYFSETQRNKGNFPGRFSGRQFSNSRSEMNVSTLELGDSALYLCASSLEGGSQPQHFGDGTRLSIL.

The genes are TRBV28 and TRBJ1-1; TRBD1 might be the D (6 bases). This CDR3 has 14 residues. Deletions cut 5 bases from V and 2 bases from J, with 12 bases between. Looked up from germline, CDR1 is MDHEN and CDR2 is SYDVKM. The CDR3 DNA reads TGTGCCAGCAGTCTTTACAGGGACAACACTGAAGCTTTCTTT. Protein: CASSLYRDNTEAFF.

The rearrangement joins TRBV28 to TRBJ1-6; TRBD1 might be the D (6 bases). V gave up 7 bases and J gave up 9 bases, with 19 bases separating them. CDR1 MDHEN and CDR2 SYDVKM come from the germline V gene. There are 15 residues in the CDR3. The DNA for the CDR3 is TGTGCCAGCACCCGGACCCAGGGGATGAGTTCACCCCTCCACTTT. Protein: CASTRTQGMSSPLHF.

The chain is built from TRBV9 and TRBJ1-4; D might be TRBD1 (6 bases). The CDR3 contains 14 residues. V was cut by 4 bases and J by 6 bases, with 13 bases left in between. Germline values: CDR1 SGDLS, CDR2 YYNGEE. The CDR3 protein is CASSPRGDYEKLFF. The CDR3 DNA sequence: TGTGCCAGCAGCCCCAGGGGCGACTATGAAAAACTGTTTTTT.

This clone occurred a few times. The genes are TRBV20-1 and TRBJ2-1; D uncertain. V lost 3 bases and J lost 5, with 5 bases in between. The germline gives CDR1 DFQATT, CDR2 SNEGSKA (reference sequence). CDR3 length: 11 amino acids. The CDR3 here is CSASTNNEQFF. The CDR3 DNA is TGCAGTGCTAGCACTAACAATGAGCAGTTCTTC.

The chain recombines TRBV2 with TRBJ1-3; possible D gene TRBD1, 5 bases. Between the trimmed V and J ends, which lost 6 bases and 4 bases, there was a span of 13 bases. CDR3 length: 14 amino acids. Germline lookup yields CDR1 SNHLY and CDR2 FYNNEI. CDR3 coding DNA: TGTGCCAGCAGCCAGATAGGACAAGGAAACACCATATATTTT. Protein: CASSQIGQGNTIYF.

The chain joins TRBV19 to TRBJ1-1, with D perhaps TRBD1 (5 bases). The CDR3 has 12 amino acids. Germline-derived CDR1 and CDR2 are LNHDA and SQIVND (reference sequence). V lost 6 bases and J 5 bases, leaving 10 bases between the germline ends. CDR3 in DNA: TGTGCCAGTAGCGACAGTGGGACTGAAGCTTTCTTT. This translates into CASSDSGTEAFF.

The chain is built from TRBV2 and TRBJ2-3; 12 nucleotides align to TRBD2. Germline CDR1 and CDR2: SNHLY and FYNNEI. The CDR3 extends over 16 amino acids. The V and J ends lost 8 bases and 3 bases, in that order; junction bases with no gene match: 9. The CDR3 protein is CASFSPLAGGTDTQYF. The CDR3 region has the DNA TGTGCCAGCTTCTCTCCCCTAGCGGGGGGGACAGATACGCAGTATTTT. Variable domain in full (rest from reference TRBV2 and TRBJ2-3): EPEVTQTPSHQVTQMGQEVILRCVPISNHLYFYWYRQILGQKVEFLVSFYNNEISEKSEIFDDQFSVERPDGSNFTLKIRSTKLEDSAMYFCASFSPLAGGTDTQYFGPGTRLTVL.

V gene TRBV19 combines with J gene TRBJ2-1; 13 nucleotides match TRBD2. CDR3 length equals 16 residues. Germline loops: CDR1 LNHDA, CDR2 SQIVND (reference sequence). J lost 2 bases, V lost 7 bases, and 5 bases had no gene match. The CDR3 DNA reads TGTGCCAGTACCTGGACTAGCGGGAGTCCCTACAATGAGCAGTTCTTC. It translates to CASTWTSGSPYNEQFF.

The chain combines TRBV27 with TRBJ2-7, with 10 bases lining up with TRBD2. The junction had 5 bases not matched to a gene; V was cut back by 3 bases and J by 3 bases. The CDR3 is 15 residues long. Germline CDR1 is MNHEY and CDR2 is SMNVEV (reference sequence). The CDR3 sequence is CASSFESGGGYEQYF. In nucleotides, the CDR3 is TGTGCCAGCAGTTTCGAGAGCGGGGGGGGCTACGAGCAGTACTTC.

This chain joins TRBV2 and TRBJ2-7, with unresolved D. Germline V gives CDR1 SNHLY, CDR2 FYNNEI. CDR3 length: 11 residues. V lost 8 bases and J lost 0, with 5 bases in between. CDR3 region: CASAFSYEQYF. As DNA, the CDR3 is TGTGCCAGCGCATTCTCCTACGAGCAGTACTTC.

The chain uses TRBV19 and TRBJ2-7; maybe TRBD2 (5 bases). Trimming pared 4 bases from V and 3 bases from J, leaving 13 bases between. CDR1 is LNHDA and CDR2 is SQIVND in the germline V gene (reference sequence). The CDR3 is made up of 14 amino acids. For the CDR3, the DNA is TGTGCCAGTAGTACCGTTGTGGACTTCTACGAGCAGTACTTC. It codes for CASSTVVDFYEQYF.

CDR3 protein: CASSRQSWETQYF. Here the CDR3 DNA reads TGTGCCAGCAGTCGACAGAGTTGGGAGACCCAGTACTTC. The rearrangement uses TRBV28 and TRBJ2-5, with D perhaps matching TRBD1 (5 bases). V was cut by 5 bases and J by 5 bases, with 12 bases left in between. The germline V gene has CDR1 MDHEN and CDR2 SYDVKM. This CDR3 region has 13 residues.

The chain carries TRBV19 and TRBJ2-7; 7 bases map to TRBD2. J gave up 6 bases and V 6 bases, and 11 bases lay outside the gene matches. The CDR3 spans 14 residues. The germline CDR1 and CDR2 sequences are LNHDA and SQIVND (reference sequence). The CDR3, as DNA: TGTGCCAGTAGCAAGCGGGAAGGCCTCCCCGAGCAGTACTTC. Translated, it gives CASSKREGLPEQYF.

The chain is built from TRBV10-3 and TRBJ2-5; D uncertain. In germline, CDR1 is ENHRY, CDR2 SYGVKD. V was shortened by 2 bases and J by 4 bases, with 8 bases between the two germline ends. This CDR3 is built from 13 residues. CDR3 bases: TGTGCCATCAGTGAGGGCTTGTTAGAGACCCAGTACTTC. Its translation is CAISEGLLETQYF.

DNA of the CDR3: TGTGCCAGCAGACAAGGGGGGAACACTGAAGCTTTCTTT. Residues: CASRQGGNTEAFF. The chain links TRBV28 to TRBJ1-1, with a possible D match to TRBD1 (6 bases). Germline CDR1 MDHEN, CDR2 SYDVKM. V lost 6 bases, J lost 1 base, and 9 bases lay in between. This CDR3 has 13 amino acids.

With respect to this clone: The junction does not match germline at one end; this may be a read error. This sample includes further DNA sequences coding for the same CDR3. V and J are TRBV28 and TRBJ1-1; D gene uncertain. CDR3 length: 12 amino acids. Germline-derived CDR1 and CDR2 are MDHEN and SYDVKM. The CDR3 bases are TGTGCTAGCAGTAGGAGAGGCACTGAAGCTTTCTTT. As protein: CASSRRGTEAFF.